These 24 T cell receptor beta chains were sequenced from one sample in a study of blood T cell repertoires in COVID-19. Clones were read by immunoSEQ multiplex PCR, and TCRdb kept only the in-frame ones, dropping some. The sample carries 250,000 to 350,000 clones, roughly nine tenths recorded once. The source material was PBMCs or T cells enriched from blood (not recorded which). These receptors were taken from a woman aged 45-60 years who had been exposed to COVID-19.

The rearrangement uses TRBV3-1 (or the pseudogene TRBV3-2) and TRBJ2-7, with 7 bases that match TRBD2. Per the germline V gene, CDR1 is LGHDT and CDR2 is YNNKEL (reference sequence). The CDR3 sequence is 14 residues long. Trimming cost V 7 bases and J 2 bases; bases outside gene matches: 8. CDR3 amino acids: CASTRTSLPYEQYF. The CDR3 DNA is TGTGCCAGCACCCGGACTAGTCTGCCCTACGAGCAGTACTTC.

This chain uses TRBV7-6 with TRBJ2-5; 7 positions match TRBD1. CDR3 length equals 16 residues. CDR1 and CDR2 from the germline V gene are SGHVS and FNYEAQ. V was clipped by 5 bases and J by 3 bases; unmatched bases: 12. Here the CDR3 DNA reads TGTGCCAGCAGCCCCCAACCGGGGACAGTCAAAGAGACCCAGTACTTC. Translated, it gives CASSPQPGTVKETQYF.

The V and J genes are TRBV6-4 and TRBJ1-1; D is unresolved. The CDR3 loop spans 14 amino acids. Germline V gene lookup returns CDR1 MRHNA and CDR2 SNTAGT. V lost 0 bases to trimming and J lost 0 bases, with 5 bases between them. The CDR3 DNA follows: TGTGCCAGCAGTGACTCCGGTTTGAACACTGAAGCTTTCTTT. Translated: CASSDSGLNTEAFF.

The chain joins TRBV19 to TRBJ1-1; possibly TRBD1 for D (5 bases). Trimming pared 6 bases from V and 4 bases from J, leaving 12 bases between. The CDR3 sequence is 13 residues long. Looked up from germline, CDR1 is LNHDA and CDR2 is SQIVND (reference sequence). The CDR3 sequence: CASRQLGGTEAFF. In DNA form, the CDR3 reads TGTGCCAGTAGACAGCTGGGGGGCACTGAAGCTTTCTTT.

The chain couples TRBV29-1 to TRBJ2-1; 9 nucleotides align to TRBD1. The germline CDR1 and CDR2 sequences are SQVTM and ANQGSEA. CDR3 length equals 15 residues. Trimming at V came to 7 bases and at J to 0 bases, leaving 7 bases not matched to a gene. For the CDR3, the DNA is TGCAGCGGGAAGGGGACAGGGAGCTCCTACAATGAGCAGTTCTTC. This gives the protein CSGKGTGSSYNEQFF.

The chain recombines TRBV27 with TRBJ1-6; a weak D match, TRBD1 (6 bases). This CDR3 has 16 amino acids. V lost 7 bases to trimming and J lost 2 bases, with 15 bases between them. Germline V gene lookup returns CDR1 MNHEY and CDR2 SMNVEV (reference sequence). The CDR3: CASTINRAAYNSPLHF. The CDR3 region has the DNA TGTGCCAGCACCATAAACAGGGCAGCCTATAATTCACCCCTCCACTTT.

This clone was found once. CDR3 nucleotide sequence: TGTGCCAGCAGCTCGGGGTTTGGGGGGACCGGGGAGCTGTTTTTT. It is translated as CASSSGFGGTGELFF. The genes are TRBV28 and TRBJ2-2; a possible D gene is TRBD2 (6 bases). The germline gives CDR1 MDHEN, CDR2 SYDVKM. V lost 6 bases and J 5 bases, leaving 16 bases between the germline ends. This CDR3 is built from 15 residues.

The rearrangement uses TRBV28 and TRBJ1-6; possibly TRBD1 for D (5 bases). The CDR3 loop spans 14 amino acids. The V end was cut by 5 bases, the J end by 7 bases, with 12 bases between. The V gene's germline CDR1 is MDHEN and CDR2 SYDVKM. This chain's CDR3 is CASSRTTDNSPLHF. The CDR3 bases are TGTGCCAGCAGTCGCACGACAGACAATTCACCCCTCCACTTT.

The gene calls are TRBV27 and TRBJ2-7, with unresolved D. CDR3 length: 14 residues. V shed 0 bases and J shed 4 bases, with 10 bases lying between them. Germline CDR1 MNHEY, CDR2 SMNVEV (reference sequence). CDR3 sequence (DNA): TGTGCCAGCAGTTTATCACTTCTCGCGTACGAGCAGTACTTC. It specifies CASSLSLLAYEQYF.

A single count supports this clone. For the CDR3, the DNA is TGTGCCTGGAGTGTACTAGGGACTAGCTCCTACGAGCAGTACTTC. This sequence encodes CAWSVLGTSSYEQYF. The rearrangement links TRBV30 to TRBJ2-7; the match to TRBD2 covers 8 bases. Germline CDR1 reads GTSNPN; CDR2 reads SVGIG (reference sequence). Trimming took 0 bases from V and 0 from J; bases not matched to a gene: 4. The CDR3 has 15 amino acids.

The chain combines TRBV18 with TRBJ2-3; TRBD2 aligns across 8 bases. CDR3 size: 17 residues. Germline CDR1 is KGHSH and CDR2 is LQKENI. V dropped 3 bases and J dropped 1; count of bases not matched to a gene: 9. The CDR3 protein is CASSPLPAGVGTDTQYF. The CDR3, as DNA: TGTGCCAGCTCACCCCTGCCAGCGGGGGTAGGCACAGATACGCAGTATTTT.

This chain links TRBV30 with TRBJ2-7, with D tentatively TRBD2 (7 bases). The germline CDR1 and CDR2 sequences are GTSNPN and SVGIG (reference sequence). The germline V and J ends were trimmed by 2 bases and 0 bases, with 17 bases remaining between them. The CDR3 consists of 16 residues. This chain's CDR3 is CAWSPKGGLSSYEQYF. The CDR3 DNA sequence: TGTGCCTGGAGTCCCAAGGGGGGGCTAAGCTCCTACGAGCAGTACTTC.

V gene TRBV18 combines with J gene TRBJ2-7; D unresolved. The V and J ends lost 4 bases and 3 bases respectively, with 19 bases between them. Germline-derived CDR1 and CDR2 are KGHSH and LQKENI. The CDR3 has 16 amino acids. The CDR3 region has the DNA TGTGCCAGCTCACTGAATCCGTCCCAAGCTGGCTACGAGCAGTACTTC. This translates into CASSLNPSQAGYEQYF.

The chain has TRBV21-1 and TRBJ1-1; the table's D call, TRBD1, was not checked against the DNA. TRBV21-1 is a pseudogene. The CDR3 has 17 amino acids. CDR3 protein: CASSTPGQGAWNTEAFF. The CDR3 nucleotides read TGTGCCAGCAGCACACCGGGACAGGGGGCGTGGAACACTGAAGCTTTCTTT.

The gene calls are TRBV28 and TRBJ1-2; D call uncertain. The V and J ends lost 11 bases and 7 bases respectively, with 29 bases between them. The CDR3 is 16 amino acids. CDR1 MDHEN and CDR2 SYDVKM come from the germline V gene. The CDR3 sequence: CAGLGRTIGGVRGYTF. In DNA, the CDR3 is TGTGCCGGATTAGGTCGAACAATAGGCGGGGTGCGTGGCTACACCTTC.

The chain couples TRBV5-1 to TRBJ2-7; 7 bases are shared with TRBD1. The CDR3 has 15 amino acids. The germline V gene encodes CDR1 SGHRS and CDR2 YFSETQ. Unmatched junction bases numbered 7, after V lost 4 bases and J lost 0 bases. CDR3 sequence reads: CASSPTGTDSYEQYF. Written as DNA, the CDR3 is TGCGCCAGCAGCCCGACCGGGACAGACTCCTACGAGCAGTACTTC.

The rearrangement joins TRBV7-6 to TRBJ1-5; maybe TRBD1 (6 bases). The ends were cut back, 0 bases at V and 0 bases at J, with 9 bases in the middle. The CDR3 length is 16 residues. Germline V CDR1 and CDR2: SGHVS, FNYEAQ. This CDR3 reads CASSLAGGGSNQPQHF. The CDR3 region has the DNA TGTGCCAGCAGCTTAGCAGGGGGTGGTAGCAATCAGCCCCAGCATTTT.

The chain joins TRBV2 to TRBJ1-5; D unclear. This CDR3 has 13 residues. V was shortened by 4 bases and J by 5 bases, with 9 bases between the two germline ends. Germline assignment: CDR1 SNHLY and CDR2 FYNNEI. The CDR3 nucleotides read TGTGCCAGCAGTGGAGGTTTTTATCAGCCCCAGCATTTT. This gives the protein CASSGGFYQPQHF.

The V call is TRBV6-4, the J call TRBJ2-2; TRBD1 aligns across 7 bases. Trimming removed 4 bases from V and 5 bases from J; junction bases left unmatched: 4. This CDR3 is built from 14 residues. Germline V gene data show CDR1 as MRHNA and CDR2 as SNTAGT. CDR3 amino acids: CASSAGTATGELFF. The CDR3 DNA follows: TGTGCCAGCAGTGCCGGGACAGCAACCGGGGAGCTGTTTTTT.

This chain's CDR3 is CASSYSRGGMNTEAFF. Here the CDR3 DNA reads TGTGCCAGCAGTTACTCAAGGGGGGGAATGAACACTGAAGCTTTCTTT. The gene calls are TRBV6-5 and TRBJ1-1; possible D gene TRBD1, 6 bases. The V gene's germline CDR1 is MNHEY and CDR2 SVGAGI. V shed 0 bases and J shed 0 bases, with 11 bases lying between them. This CDR3 has 16 amino acids.

This chain connects TRBV28 to TRBJ1-5; 7 bases are a match to TRBD1. From germline, CDR1 is MDHEN and CDR2 SYDVKM. After removal of 5 bases from V and 2 bases from J, the junction contained 9 bases not matched to a gene. This CDR3 region has 16 residues. CDR3 DNA sequence: TGTGCCAGCAGTCCCTCCACAGGGGCGGGCAATCAGCCCCAGCATTTT. This codes for CASSPSTGAGNQPQHF.

Concerning this clone itself: Other nucleotide sequences in the sample specify the same CDR3. This chain joins TRBV18 and TRBJ1-4; a weak D match, TRBD1 (6 bases). V was clipped by 3 bases and J by 4 bases, with 12 bases between them. Germline assignment: CDR1 KGHSH and CDR2 LQKENI. This CDR3 contains 15 residues. Here the CDR3 DNA reads TGTGCCAGCTCACCTAGACAGGCGAATAATGAAAAACTGTTTTTT. It specifies CASSPRQANNEKLFF.

The chain carries TRBV5-1 and TRBJ2-1; 10 bases fit TRBD2. This CDR3 is 18 amino acids long. Germline assignment: CDR1 SGHRS and CDR2 YFSETQ. V shed 0 bases, J shed 6 bases, and the junction held 12 bases outside the gene matches. CDR3 nucleotide sequence: TGCGCCAGCAGCTTGGCCGGAGTAGCGGGGGGCCGGACCAATGAGCAGTTCTTC. Translated: CASSLAGVAGGRTNEQFF. Variable domain in full (rest from reference TRBV5-1 and TRBJ2-1): KAGVTQTPRYLIKTRGQQVTLSCSPISGHRSVSWYQQTPGQGLQFLFEYFSETQRNKGNFPGRFSGRQFSNSRSEMNVSTLELGDSALYLCASSLAGVAGGRTNEQFFGPGTRLTVL.

The gene calls are TRBV3-1 (or the pseudogene TRBV3-2) and TRBJ1-5, with TRBD1 matching 12 bases. V shed 3 bases, J shed 6 bases, and the junction held 9 bases outside the gene matches. The CDR3 length is 17 residues. The germline gives CDR1 LGHDT, CDR2 YNNKEL (reference sequence). DNA of the CDR3: TGTGCCAGCAGCCACAAACCGGGACAGGGGGCCAGTCAGCCCCAGCATTTT. It encodes CASSHKPGQGASQPQHF.